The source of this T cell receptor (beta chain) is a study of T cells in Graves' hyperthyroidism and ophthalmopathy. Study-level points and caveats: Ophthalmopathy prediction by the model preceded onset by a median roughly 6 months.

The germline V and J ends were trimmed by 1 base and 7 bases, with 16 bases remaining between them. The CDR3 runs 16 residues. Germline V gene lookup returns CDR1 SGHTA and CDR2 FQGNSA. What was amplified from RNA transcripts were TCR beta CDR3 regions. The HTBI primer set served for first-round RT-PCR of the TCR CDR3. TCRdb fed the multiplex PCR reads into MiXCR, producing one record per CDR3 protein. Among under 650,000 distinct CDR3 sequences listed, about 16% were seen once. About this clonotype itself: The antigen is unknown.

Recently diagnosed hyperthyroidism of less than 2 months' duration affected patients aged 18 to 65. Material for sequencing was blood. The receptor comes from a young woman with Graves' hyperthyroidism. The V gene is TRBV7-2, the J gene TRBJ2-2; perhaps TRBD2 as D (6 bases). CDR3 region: CASSLDGGARGGELFF. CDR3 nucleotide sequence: TGTGCCAGCAGCTTAGATGGCGGGGCCCGGGGCGGGGAGCTGTTTTTT.